The rows below give T cell receptor beta chains drawn from one sample of a study of blood T cell dynamics during melanoma immunotherapy. Profiling relied on immunoSEQ multiplex PCR, and the TCRdb table lists in-frame clones only, not all of them. The sample carries tens of thousands of clones, 70% to 90% recorded once. The sequences come from blood, collected from a patient treated with checkpoint blockade. These receptor sequences come from a human donor with melanoma. The CDR3 runs from the conserved cysteine through the conserved F or W.

TRBJ2-3 15 TRBV7-3 CASSSAPGSADTQYF
TRBJ1-1 16 TRBV7-9 CASSPPGAGLNTEAFF
TRBJ1-2 13 TRBV5-4 CASSLRDPGGYTF
TRBJ1-2 11 TRBV7-9 CASSLPLGYTF
TRBJ2-1 14 TRBV5-1 CASSLEWTSNEQFF
TRBJ2-1 15 TRBV5-1 CASSFQRRSYNEQFF
TRBJ2-1 15 TRBV9 CASSVGASGSNEQFF
TRBJ2-7 13 TRBV6-5 CASTPPTGYEQYF
TRBJ2-6 16 TRBV6-6 CASNRDRGSGANVLTF
TRBJ2-1 14 TRBV7-3 CASSRGDSASRQFF
TRBJ2-3 16 TRBV6-1 CASSGRLADLTDTQYF
NA 13 TRBV29-1 CSGSAGPSYEQYF
NA 14 TRBV6-1 CASSERQGSGEQYF
TRBJ2-1 15 TRBV5-4 CASSLGAYSYNEQFF
TRBJ1-1 16 TRBV18 CASSPLDKVTVTEAFF
TRBJ2-4 15 TRBV28 CASSLGAGGRNIQYF